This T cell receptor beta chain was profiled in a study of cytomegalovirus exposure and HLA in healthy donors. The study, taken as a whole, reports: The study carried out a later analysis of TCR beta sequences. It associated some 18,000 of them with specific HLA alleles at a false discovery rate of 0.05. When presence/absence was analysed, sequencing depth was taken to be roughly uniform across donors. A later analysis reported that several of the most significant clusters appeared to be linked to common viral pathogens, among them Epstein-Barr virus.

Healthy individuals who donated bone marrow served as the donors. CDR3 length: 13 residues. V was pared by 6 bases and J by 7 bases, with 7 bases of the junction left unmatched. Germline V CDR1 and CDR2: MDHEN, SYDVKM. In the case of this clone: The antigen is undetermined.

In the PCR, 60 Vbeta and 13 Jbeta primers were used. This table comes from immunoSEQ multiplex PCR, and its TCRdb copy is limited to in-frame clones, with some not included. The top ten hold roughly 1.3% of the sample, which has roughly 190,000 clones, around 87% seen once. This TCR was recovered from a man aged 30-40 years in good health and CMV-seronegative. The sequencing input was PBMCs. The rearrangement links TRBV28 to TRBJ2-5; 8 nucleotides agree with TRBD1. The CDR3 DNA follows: TGTGCCAGCAGGCCGACAGGGGCGCGGACCCAGTACTTC. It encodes CASRPTGARTQYF.